These 21 T cell receptor beta chains were sequenced from one sample in a study of persistence of HIV-infected CD4 T cells. Stimulation used around 10 ug/mL lysate from CMV-infected fibroblasts. CD40L-negative CD69-negative CD45RO-high memory CD4+ T cells were sorted as populations depleted of antigen-responding cells. No cognate antigen is known for these TCRs. This was the immunoSEQ version 4 assay in survey mode. This table comes from immunoSEQ multiplex PCR, and its TCRdb copy is limited to in-frame clones, with some not included. This table has tens of thousands of clones, 75% to 85% appearing once. Source: CD4+ T cells sorted from PBMCs after roughly 18-hour stimulation, taken from a patient who received antiretroviral therapy. These receptors originate from an adult man with HIV who was CMV-seropositive.

This clone showed up just a few times. The chain employs TRBV6-5 and TRBJ2-7, with TRBD1 matching 9 bases. The length of the CDR3 is 14 residues. Germline V gene lookup returns CDR1 MNHEY and CDR2 SVGAGI. V trimming: 5 bases; J trimming: 6 bases; junction bases outside the gene matches: 8. The CDR3 protein is CASSPGQGFFEQYF. CDR3 coding DNA: TGTGCCAGCAGTCCCGGACAGGGGTTTTTCGAGCAGTACTTC.

J is TRBJ1-2 and V is TRBV6-6, with a weak D call TRBD1 (6 bases). The V and J ends lost 5 bases and 4 bases respectively, with 11 bases between them. CDR3 size: 13 residues. Germline V gene data show CDR1 as MNHNY and CDR2 as SVGAGI (reference sequence). The CDR3 DNA reads as TGTGCCAGCAGTACAAGGGACACCTATGGCTACACCTTC. It translates to CASSTRDTYGYTF.

The V gene is TRBV20-1, the J gene TRBJ1-2; D call uncertain. The CDR3 has 13 amino acids. The V end was cut by 3 bases, the J end by 5 bases, with 13 bases between. The V gene's germline CDR1 is DFQATT and CDR2 SNEGSKA (reference sequence). The CDR3 here is CSASGSRHYGYTF. CDR3 nucleotides: TGCAGTGCTAGTGGGTCCAGGCATTATGGCTACACCTTC.

This clone was seen only a few times. The V call is TRBV7-2, the J call TRBJ1-5; D unclear. This CDR3 is built from 12 residues. Germline values: CDR1 SGHTA, CDR2 FQGNSA. Trimming took off 2 bases at V and 7 bases at J, with 6 bases between the two ends. As DNA, the CDR3 is TGTGCCAGCAGCTTAATCGGGCAGCCCCAGCATTTT. Its translation is CASSLIGQPQHF.

This clone was seen only a few times. This rearrangement joins TRBV7-2 to TRBJ1-2; possibly TRBD1 for D (6 bases). Trimming removed 5 bases at V and 4 bases at J, with 14 bases between. Germline V gene lookup returns CDR1 SGHTA and CDR2 FQGNSA. The CDR3 is made up of 14 amino acids. The CDR3 coding sequence is TGTGCCAGCAGCGTCCTACAGGGTGGCTATGGCTACACCTTC. It codes for CASSVLQGGYGYTF.

This sequence joins TRBV27 and TRBJ2-3, with no clear D. Trimming cost V 5 bases and J 0 bases, with 3 bases left between them. The CDR3 is 12 amino acids. CDR1 MNHEY and CDR2 SMNVEV come from the germline V gene (reference sequence). The chain's CDR3 is CASSVSTDTQYF. CDR3 in DNA: TGTGCCAGCAGTGTTAGCACAGATACGCAGTATTTT.

The genes are TRBV7-2 and TRBJ1-2, with 8 nucleotides matching TRBD1. The junction had 16 bases not matched to a gene; V was cut back by 1 base and J by 9 bases. CDR1 is SGHTA and CDR2 is FQGNSA in the germline V gene. The CDR3 length is 17 residues. The CDR3 loop reads CASSLVPRGPGQARYTF. The CDR3 bases are TGTGCCAGCAGCTTAGTTCCGCGGGGTCCGGGACAGGCTCGCTACACCTTC.

This clone was counted only a few times. The chain joins TRBV5-1 to TRBJ1-2; D unclear. The CDR3 runs to 11 residues. CDR1 and CDR2 from the germline V gene are SGHRS and YFSETQ. Trimming left V 4 bases short and J 1 base short, with 2 bases between. The CDR3 loop reads CASSDNYGYTF. The DNA for the CDR3 is TGCGCCAGCAGCGATAACTATGGCTACACCTTC.

This clone has only a few counts. V usage is TRBV7-2 and J usage is TRBJ2-1; TRBD2 agrees at 8 bases. The CDR3 has 15 amino acids. The V gene end was trimmed by 5 bases and the J gene end by 5 bases; junction bases not matched to a gene: 8. Germline V gives CDR1 SGHTA, CDR2 FQGNSA. The CDR3, as DNA: TGTGCCAGCAGCAACCGGGGGGGCCGGAACAATGAGCAGTTCTTC. This encodes CASSNRGGRNNEQFF.

This clone was counted between two and nine times. The chain recombines TRBV7-2 with TRBJ2-7; D remains unclear. Trimming removed 0 bases from V and 1 base from J, with 7 bases in between. The CDR3 is made up of 14 amino acids. Germline V gives CDR1 SGHTA, CDR2 FQGNSA. CDR3 DNA sequence: TGTGCCAGCAGCTTAGCAGTGAATTCCTACGAGCAGTACTTC. Amino acids: CASSLAVNSYEQYF.

The chain is built from TRBV6-4 and TRBJ1-2; 8 bases agree with TRBD1. Germline CDR1 and CDR2: MRHNA and SNTAGT. The CDR3 runs to 21 residues. V trimming: 6 bases; J trimming: 0 bases; junction bases outside the gene matches: 24. The CDR3 nucleotides are TGTGCCAGCAGAGACAGGGGAAGCGGGGCAACTGAGGGGGCGACTAACTATGGCTACACCTTC. Its translation is CASRDRGSGATEGATNYGYTF.

Concerning this clone itself: Other DNA sequences from this sample encode an identical CDR3 as well. The rearrangement joins TRBV7-9 to TRBJ1-2; 8 nucleotides agree with TRBD1. CDR1 and CDR2 (germline): SEHNR, FQNEAQ (reference sequence). The CDR3 is 15 amino acids. The junction had 7 bases not matched to a gene; V was cut back by 5 bases and J by 2 bases. The CDR3 reads CASSTTGTGNYGYTF. The CDR3 DNA is TGTGCCAGCAGCACTACCGGGACAGGCAACTATGGCTACACCTTC.

This clone is medium-sized (0.01 to 0.1%) in the sample. The rearrangement joins TRBV7-9 to TRBJ1-1; 7 positions match TRBD1. The CDR3 length is 17 residues. V dropped 5 bases and J dropped 0; count of bases not matched to a gene: 12. From germline, CDR1 is SEHNR and CDR2 FQNEAQ (reference sequence). CDR3 nucleotides: TGTGCCAGCAGCCCAGCCCAGGCAGGGGGGTTGAACACTGAAGCTTTCTTT. This encodes CASSPAQAGGLNTEAFF.

This clone was seen once. This sequence joins TRBV10-3 and TRBJ1-1; D is unresolved. The V and J ends lost 7 bases and 1 base respectively, with 16 bases between them. The CDR3 runs to 15 residues. The germline CDR1 and CDR2 sequences are ENHRY and SYGVKD. The CDR3 nucleotides are TGTGCCATCAAGTTAGATAGGAGCGCGAACACTGAAGCTTTCTTT. Its protein is CAIKLDRSANTEAFF.

This clone came up once. J is TRBJ1-2 and V is TRBV16; D uncertain. Trimming shortened V by 5 bases and J by 3 bases, and 10 bases separated the two germline ends. Germline V lookup: CDR1 KGHSY, CDR2 FQNENV. CDR3 size: 13 residues. The CDR3 DNA reads as TGTGCCAGCAGCAATCGGGCCCACTATGGCTACACCTTC. This codes for CASSNRAHYGYTF.

This chain joins TRBV30 and TRBJ1-6; no clear D gene. V lost 1 base and J 10 bases, leaving 8 bases between the germline ends. CDR3 length equals 12 residues. The V gene's germline CDR1 is GTSNPN and CDR2 SVGIG (reference sequence). CDR3 protein: CAWSEGRSPLHF. CDR3 coding DNA: TGTGCCTGGAGTGAGGGCCGGTCACCCCTCCACTTT.

Points on this clone: Mismatch with germline at one junction end may stem from a read error. Other DNA variants within this sample encode the same CDR3. This sequence joins TRBV2 and TRBJ1-2; D gene ambiguous. In germline, CDR1 is SNHLY, CDR2 FYNNEI. This CDR3 has 15 residues. The CDR3, as DNA: TGCGCCAGCAGTGAAAGTGTGGGGAGATCTGAAGGCTACACCTTC. Its translation: CASSESVGRSEGYTF.

V gene TRBV12-3 or TRBV12-4 combines with J gene TRBJ1-1; no firm D call. V lost 2 bases and J lost 1, with 5 bases in between. The CDR3 extends over 13 amino acids. CDR3 loop: CASSLQQNTEAFF. CDR3 nucleotide sequence: TGTGCCAGCAGTTTACAGCAGAACACTGAAGCTTTCTTT.

The DNA of the CDR3 is TGTGCCAGCAGCCCCGGGGCTGTGTTGGGACTCGACACTGAAGCTTTCTTT. Residues: CASSPGAVLGLDTEAFF. The V gene is TRBV7-9, the J gene TRBJ1-1; a weak D match, TRBD1 (5 bases). Trimming removed 5 bases from V and 3 bases from J, with 22 bases in between. The CDR3 contains 17 residues. Germline CDR1 and CDR2: SEHNR and FQNEAQ (reference sequence).

The chain is built from TRBV29-1 and TRBJ1-1; 8 positions agree with TRBD1. The CDR3 loop spans 13 amino acids. The V segment lost 7 bases and the J segment 1 base; nucleotides outside the gene matches: 5. The germline CDR1 and CDR2 sequences are SQVTM and ANQGSEA. This CDR3 is CSGRTGQNTEAFF. In DNA, the CDR3 is TGCAGCGGCCGGACAGGGCAGAACACTGAAGCTTTCTTT.

This chain connects TRBV2 to TRBJ1-1, with D unclear. The CDR3 has 11 amino acids. Trimming left V 5 bases short and J 7 bases short, with 8 bases between. Germline V gene sequence: CDR1 SNHLY, CDR2 FYNNEI. The CDR3: CASSLGNEAFF. The CDR3 bases are TGTGCCAGCAGTCTGGGGAATGAAGCTTTCTTT.